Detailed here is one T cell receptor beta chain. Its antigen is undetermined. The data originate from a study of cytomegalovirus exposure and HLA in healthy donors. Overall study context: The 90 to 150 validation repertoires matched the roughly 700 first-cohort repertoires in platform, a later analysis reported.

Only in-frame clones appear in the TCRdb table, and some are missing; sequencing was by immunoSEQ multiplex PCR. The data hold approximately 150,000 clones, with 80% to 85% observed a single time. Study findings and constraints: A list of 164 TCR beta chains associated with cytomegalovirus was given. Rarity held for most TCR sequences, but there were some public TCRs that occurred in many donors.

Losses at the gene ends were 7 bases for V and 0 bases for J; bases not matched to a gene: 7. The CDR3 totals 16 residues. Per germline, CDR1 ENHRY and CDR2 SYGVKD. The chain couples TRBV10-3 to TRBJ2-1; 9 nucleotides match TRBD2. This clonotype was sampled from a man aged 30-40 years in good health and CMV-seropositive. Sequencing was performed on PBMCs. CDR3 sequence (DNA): TGTGCCATCACTCCTAGCGGGACGAGCTCCTACAATGAGCAGTTCTTC. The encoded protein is CAITPSGTSSYNEQFF.